The rows below give T cell receptor beta chains drawn from one sample of a study of blood T cell repertoires in COVID-19. Libraries were prepared by immunoSEQ multiplex PCR; TCRdb keeps only in-frame clonotypes and omits some of them. The repertoire has more than 140,000 clones, 88% of them found once; the top ten carry 1.5% to 1.7%. The sequenced material came from peripheral blood. The receptors shown here come from a woman aged 55-69 years with acute or convalescent COVID-19. Each CDR3 is given with its conserved first and last residue. D genes are given only for firm matches.

j_call,v_call,d_call,cdr3_nt,cdr3_aa
TRBJ2-7,TRBV5-1,-,TGCGCCAGCAGCTTGGGAGGGCAGGGGTCTCTCGAGCAGTACTTC,CASSLGGQGSLEQYF
TRBJ1-2,TRBV6-5,-,TGTGCCAGCAGTTACTCCGCTAACTATGGCTACACCTTC,CASSYSANYGYTF
TRBJ2-7,TRBV7-8,-,TGTGCCAGCAGCCTAGTCGACAGTAACTCCTACGAGCAGTACTTC,CASSLVDSNSYEQYF
TRBJ2-7,TRBV28,-,TGTGCCAGCAGCGGAACAGGTCGCTCCTACGAGCAGTACTTC,CASSGTGRSYEQYF
TRBJ2-7,TRBV24-1,-,TGTGCCACCAGTGATTCAATTTACAACTCCTACGAGCAGTACTTC,CATSDSIYNSYEQYF
TRBJ1-2,TRBV7-3,-,TGTGCCAGCAGCCCCGACGGGAACTATGGCTACACCTTC,CASSPDGNYGYTF
TRBJ2-5,TRBV7-2,TRBD2,TGTGCCAGCAGCTTAGGAATTAGCGGGGGCCAAGAGACCCAGTACTTC,CASSLGISGGQETQYF
TRBJ1-3,TRBV5-1,TRBD1,TGCGCCAGCAGCTTGCAGGGGGCATCAGCGGACACCATATATTTT,CASSLQGASADTIYF
TRBJ1-1,TRBV18,-,TGTGCCAGCTCACCCCTCGAAACAGTAATGGGGGCTACAGCTTTCTTT,CASSPLETVMGATAFF
TRBJ2-2,TRBV7-3,-,TGTGCCAGCAGCTCCAGGGGCGCCGGGGAGCTGTTTTTT,CASSSRGAGELFF
TRBJ1-3,TRBV6-5,-,TGTGCCAGCAGTCCGACAGGCCCAGGAAACACCATATATTTT,CASSPTGPGNTIYF
TRBJ2-1,TRBV2,TRBD1,TGTGCCAGCAGTCAGGAACAGGGGGCAATAAATGAGCAGTTCTTC,CASSQEQGAINEQFF
TRBJ2-2,TRBV5-1,-,TGCGCCAGCAGCTCCGGACAGGGAGGGACCGGGGAGCTGTTTTTT,CASSSGQGGTGELFF